Shown below are 4 T cell receptor beta chains from a single sample sequenced in a study of CD8 T cells in ankylosing spondylitis. Each CDR3 protein is one row after TCRdb ran MiXCR on the 5' RACE reads. The repertoire holds 150,000 to 200,000 distinct CDR3 sequences, with around a sixth as singletons. The specimen was blood, either unsorted or a sorted T cell fraction (not recorded which). The receptors were gathered from a male donor between 5 and 29 years old with ankylosing spondylitis or in good health (not recorded which).

The CDR3 region has the DNA TGTGCCAGCAGCCAAGACGGCGTTCTTGAGACCCAGTACTTC. It yields the protein CASSQDGVLETQYF. The V gene is TRBV4-2, the J gene TRBJ2-5; D gene ambiguous. Trimming cost V 0 bases and J 5 bases, with 10 bases left between them. The CDR3 loop spans 14 amino acids. Germline CDR1 is LGHNA and CDR2 is YNFKEQ.

This chain joins TRBV28 and TRBJ2-1; 8 bases are a match to TRBD1. The CDR3 length is 15 residues. V was clipped by 6 bases and J by 6 bases; unmatched bases: 10. Germline loops: CDR1 MDHEN, CDR2 SYDVKM. CDR3 sequence reads: CASSQDRVGFNEQFF. The CDR3 nucleotides read TGTGCCAGCAGCCAGGACAGGGTGGGATTCAATGAGCAGTTCTTC.

This chain joins TRBV5-1 and TRBJ1-5, with TRBD1 identical over 7 bases. V lost 4 bases, J lost 3 bases, and 10 bases stayed unmatched. The CDR3 runs 16 residues. CDR1 and CDR2 (germline): SGHRS, YFSETQ. For the CDR3, the DNA is TGCGCCAGCAGCGCGGGGACAGACCAAAACAATCAGCCCCAGCATTTT. Translated: CASSAGTDQNNQPQHF.

This clonotype was observed many times. CDR3 nucleotides: TGCAGTGCTACACCGGGACTAGGGTTTCACAATGAGCAGTTCTTC. This sequence encodes CSATPGLGFHNEQFF. The V and J genes are TRBV20-1 and TRBJ2-1; 8 bases match TRBD2. After removal of 4 bases from V and 5 bases from J, the junction contained 10 bases not matched to a gene. CDR1 and CDR2 from the germline V gene are DFQATT and SNEGSKA (reference sequence). CDR3 length: 15 amino acids.